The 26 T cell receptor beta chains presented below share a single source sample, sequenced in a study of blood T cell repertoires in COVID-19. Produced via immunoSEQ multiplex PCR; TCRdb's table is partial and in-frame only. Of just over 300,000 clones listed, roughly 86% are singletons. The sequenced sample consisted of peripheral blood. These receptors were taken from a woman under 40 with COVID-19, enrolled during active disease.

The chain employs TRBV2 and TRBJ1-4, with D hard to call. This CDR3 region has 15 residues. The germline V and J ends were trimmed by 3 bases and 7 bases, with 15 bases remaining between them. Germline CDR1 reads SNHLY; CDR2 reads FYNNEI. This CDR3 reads CASSEAGSAGEKLFF. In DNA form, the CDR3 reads TGTGCCAGCAGTGAGGCCGGCTCTGCGGGTGAAAAACTGTTTTTT.

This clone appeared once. The CDR3 DNA reads as TGTGCCAGCAGAACACTAGGCCGTAACACCGGGGAGCTGTTTTTT. Amino acids: CASRTLGRNTGELFF. The chain couples TRBV6-5 to TRBJ2-2; D may be TRBD2 (5 bases). Between the trimmed V and J ends, which lost 6 bases and 2 bases, there was a span of 13 bases. CDR1 and CDR2 (germline): MNHEY, SVGAGI. This CDR3 has 15 amino acids.

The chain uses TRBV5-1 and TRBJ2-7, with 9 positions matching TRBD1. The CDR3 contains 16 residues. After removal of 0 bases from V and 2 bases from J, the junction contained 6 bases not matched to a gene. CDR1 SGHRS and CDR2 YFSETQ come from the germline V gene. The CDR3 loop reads CASSLGDRDRAYEQYV. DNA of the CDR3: TGCGCCAGCAGCTTGGGGGACAGGGACAGGGCCTACGAGCAGTACGTC.

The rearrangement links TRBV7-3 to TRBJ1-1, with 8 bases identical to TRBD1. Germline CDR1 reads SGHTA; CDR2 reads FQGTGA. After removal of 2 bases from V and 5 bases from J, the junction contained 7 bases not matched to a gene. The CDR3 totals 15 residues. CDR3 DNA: TGTGCCAGCAGCTTAGAGGGACAGGTCGGGACTGAAGCTTTCTTT. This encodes CASSLEGQVGTEAFF.

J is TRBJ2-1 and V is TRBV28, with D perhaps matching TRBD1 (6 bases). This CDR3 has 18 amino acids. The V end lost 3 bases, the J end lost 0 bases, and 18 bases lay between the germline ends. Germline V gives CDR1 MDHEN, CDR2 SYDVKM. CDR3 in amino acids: CASSFQKGESLSYNEQFF. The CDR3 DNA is TGTGCCAGCAGTTTCCAGAAGGGGGAGTCCCTCTCCTACAATGAGCAGTTCTTC.

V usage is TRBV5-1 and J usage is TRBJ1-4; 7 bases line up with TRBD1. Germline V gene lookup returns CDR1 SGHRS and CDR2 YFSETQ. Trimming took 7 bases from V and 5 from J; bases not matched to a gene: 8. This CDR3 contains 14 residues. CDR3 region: CASCRDSTNEKLFF. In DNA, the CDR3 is TGCGCCAGCTGCCGGGACAGTACGAATGAAAAACTGTTTTTT.

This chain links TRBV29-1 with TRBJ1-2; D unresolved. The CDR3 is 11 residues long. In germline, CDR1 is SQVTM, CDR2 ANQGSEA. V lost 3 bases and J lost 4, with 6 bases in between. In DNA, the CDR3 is TGCAGCGTTGACCCGGGCTATGGCTACACCTTC. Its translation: CSVDPGYGYTF.

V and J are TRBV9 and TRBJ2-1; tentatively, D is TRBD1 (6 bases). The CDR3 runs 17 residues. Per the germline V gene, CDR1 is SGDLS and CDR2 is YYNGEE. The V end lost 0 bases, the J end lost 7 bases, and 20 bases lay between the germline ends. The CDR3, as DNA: TGTGCCAGCAGCGTAGGAGGGGGTCCCCCACCTACAAATGAGCAGTTCTTC. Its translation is CASSVGGGPPPTNEQFF.

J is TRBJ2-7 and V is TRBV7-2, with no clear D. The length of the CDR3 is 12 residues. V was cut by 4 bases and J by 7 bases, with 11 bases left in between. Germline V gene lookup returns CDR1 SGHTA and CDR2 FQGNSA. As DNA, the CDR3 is TGTGCCAGCAGCTCGCCCTTGAGTGAGCAGTACTTC. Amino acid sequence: CASSSPLSEQYF.

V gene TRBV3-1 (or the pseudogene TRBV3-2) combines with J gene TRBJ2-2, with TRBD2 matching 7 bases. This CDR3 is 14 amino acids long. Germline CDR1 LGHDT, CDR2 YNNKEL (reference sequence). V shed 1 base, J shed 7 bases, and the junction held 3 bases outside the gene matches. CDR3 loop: CASSQAGGGGELFF. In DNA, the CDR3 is TGTGCCAGCAGCCAAGCGGGGGGTGGCGGGGAGCTGTTTTTT.

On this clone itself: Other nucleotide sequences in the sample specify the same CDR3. The CDR3, as DNA: TGTGCCAGCTCGCTGACAGGGGACTATGGCTACACCTTC. Translating gives CASSLTGDYGYTF. J is TRBJ1-2 and V is TRBV18; 8 bases map to TRBD1. V lost 6 bases, J lost 3 bases, and 3 bases stayed unmatched. The CDR3 loop spans 13 amino acids. Per the germline V gene, CDR1 is KGHSH and CDR2 is LQKENI.

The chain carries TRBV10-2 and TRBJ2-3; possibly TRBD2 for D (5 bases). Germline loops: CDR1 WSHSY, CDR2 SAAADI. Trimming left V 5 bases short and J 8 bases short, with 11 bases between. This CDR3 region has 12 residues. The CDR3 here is CASSPGWGTQYF. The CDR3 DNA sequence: TGCGCCAGCAGTCCGGGGTGGGGTACGCAGTATTTT.

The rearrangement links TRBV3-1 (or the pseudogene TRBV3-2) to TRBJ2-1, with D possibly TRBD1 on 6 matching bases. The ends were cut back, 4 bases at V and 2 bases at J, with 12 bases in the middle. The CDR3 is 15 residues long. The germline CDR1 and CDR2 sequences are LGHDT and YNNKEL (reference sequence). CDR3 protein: CASSPRGLPYNEQFF. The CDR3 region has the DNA TGTGCCAGCAGCCCGAGGGGGTTGCCCTACAATGAGCAGTTCTTC.

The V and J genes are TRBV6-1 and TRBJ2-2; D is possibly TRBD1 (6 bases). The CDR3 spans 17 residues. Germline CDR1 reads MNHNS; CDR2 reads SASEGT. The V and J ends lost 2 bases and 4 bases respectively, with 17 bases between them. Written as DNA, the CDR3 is TGTGCCAGCAGTGAACGAAGGGGGTTCGCGGGCACCGGGGAGCTGTTTTTT. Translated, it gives CASSERRGFAGTGELFF.

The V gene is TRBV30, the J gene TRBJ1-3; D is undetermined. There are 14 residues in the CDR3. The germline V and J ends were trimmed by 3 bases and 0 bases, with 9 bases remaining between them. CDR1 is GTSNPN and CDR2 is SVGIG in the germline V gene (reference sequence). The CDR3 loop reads CAWSRVNSGNTIYF. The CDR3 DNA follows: TGTGCCTGGAGCCGGGTGAACTCTGGAAACACCATATATTTT.

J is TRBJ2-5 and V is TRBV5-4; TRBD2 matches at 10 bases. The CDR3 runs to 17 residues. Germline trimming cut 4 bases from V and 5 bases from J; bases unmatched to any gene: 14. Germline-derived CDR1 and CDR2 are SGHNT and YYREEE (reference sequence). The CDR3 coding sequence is TGTGCCAGCAGCCGTACTCCGACGAGCGGGGGGGCGGAGACCCAGTACTTC. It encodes CASSRTPTSGGAETQYF.

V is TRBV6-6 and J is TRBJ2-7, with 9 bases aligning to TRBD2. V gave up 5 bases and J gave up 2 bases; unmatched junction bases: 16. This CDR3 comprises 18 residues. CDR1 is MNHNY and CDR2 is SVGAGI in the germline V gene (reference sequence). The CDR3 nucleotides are TGTGCCAGCAGTCCTCTTTCGCGAGCGGGGGGCCATCCCTACGAGCAGTACTTC. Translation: CASSPLSRAGGHPYEQYF.

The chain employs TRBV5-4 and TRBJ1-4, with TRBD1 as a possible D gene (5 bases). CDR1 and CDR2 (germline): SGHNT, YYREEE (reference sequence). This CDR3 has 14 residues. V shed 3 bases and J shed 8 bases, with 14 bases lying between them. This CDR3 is CASSSYGAAEKLFF. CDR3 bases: TGTGCCAGCAGCTCCTATGGGGCAGCGGAAAAACTGTTTTTT.

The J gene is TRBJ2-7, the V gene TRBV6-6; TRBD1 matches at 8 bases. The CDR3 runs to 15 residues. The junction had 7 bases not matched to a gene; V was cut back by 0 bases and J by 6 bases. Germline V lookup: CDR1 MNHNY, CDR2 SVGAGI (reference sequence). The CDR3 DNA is TGTGCCAGCAGTTACTCCGGGATTACAGGGGGCGAGCAGTACGTC. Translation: CASSYSGITGGEQYV.

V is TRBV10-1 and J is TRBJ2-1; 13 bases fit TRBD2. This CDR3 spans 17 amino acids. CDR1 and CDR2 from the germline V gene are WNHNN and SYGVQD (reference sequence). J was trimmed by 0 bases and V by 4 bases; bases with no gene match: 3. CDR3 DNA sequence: TGCGCCAGCAGTGGACTAGCGGGGGGTAGCTCCTACAATGAGCAGTTCTTC. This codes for CASSGLAGGSSYNEQFF.

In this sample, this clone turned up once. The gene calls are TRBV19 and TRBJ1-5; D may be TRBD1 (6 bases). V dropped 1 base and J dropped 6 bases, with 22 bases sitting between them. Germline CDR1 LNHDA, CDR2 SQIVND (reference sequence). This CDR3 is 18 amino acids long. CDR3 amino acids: CASSIGGLGDISRQPQHF. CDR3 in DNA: TGTGCCAGTAGTATAGGGGGGCTCGGTGATATCTCTCGTCAGCCCCAGCATTTT.

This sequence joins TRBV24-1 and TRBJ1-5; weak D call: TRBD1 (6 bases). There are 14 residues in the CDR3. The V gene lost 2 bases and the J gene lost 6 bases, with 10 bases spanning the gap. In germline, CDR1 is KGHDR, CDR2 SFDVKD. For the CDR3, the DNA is TGTGCCACCAGTGATTCCCAGGGGTTTCAGCCCCAGCATTTT. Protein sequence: CATSDSQGFQPQHF.

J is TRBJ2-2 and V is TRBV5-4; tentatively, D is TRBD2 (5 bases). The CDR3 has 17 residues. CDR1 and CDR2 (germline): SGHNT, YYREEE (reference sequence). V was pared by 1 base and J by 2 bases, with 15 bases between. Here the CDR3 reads CASSLTTYGLNTGELFF. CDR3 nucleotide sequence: TGTGCCAGCAGCTTGACTACGTACGGACTTAACACCGGGGAGCTGTTTTTT. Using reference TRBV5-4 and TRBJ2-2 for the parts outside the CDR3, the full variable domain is ETGVTQSPTHLIKTRGQQVTLRCSSQSGHNTVSWYQQALGQGPQFIFQYYREEENGRGNFPPRFSGLQFPNYSSELNVNALELDDSALYLCASSLTTYGLNTGELFFGEGSRLTVL.

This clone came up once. The DNA of the CDR3 is TGTGCCAGCAGGCGTACAGGGGGCAAATCGGAAAAACTGTTTTTT. The encoded protein is CASRRTGGKSEKLFF. The V and J genes are TRBV2 and TRBJ1-4; 9 nucleotides match TRBD1. CDR1 SNHLY and CDR2 FYNNEI come from the germline V gene. The CDR3 contains 15 residues. Trimming took 6 bases from V and 8 from J; bases not matched to a gene: 10.

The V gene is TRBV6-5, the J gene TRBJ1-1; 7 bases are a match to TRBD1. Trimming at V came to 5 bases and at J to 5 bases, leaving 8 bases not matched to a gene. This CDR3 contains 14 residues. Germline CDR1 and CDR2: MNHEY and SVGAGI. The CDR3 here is CASSLGGGRTEAFF. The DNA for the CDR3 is TGTGCCAGCAGTCTAGGGGGCGGGAGGACTGAAGCTTTCTTT.

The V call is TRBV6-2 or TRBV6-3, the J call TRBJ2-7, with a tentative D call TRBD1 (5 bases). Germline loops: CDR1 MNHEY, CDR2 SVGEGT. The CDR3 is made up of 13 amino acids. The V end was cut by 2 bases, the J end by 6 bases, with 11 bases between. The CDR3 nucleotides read TGTGCCAGCAGTTACGGGGCTTTTAGCGAGCAGTACTTC. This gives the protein CASSYGAFSEQYF.